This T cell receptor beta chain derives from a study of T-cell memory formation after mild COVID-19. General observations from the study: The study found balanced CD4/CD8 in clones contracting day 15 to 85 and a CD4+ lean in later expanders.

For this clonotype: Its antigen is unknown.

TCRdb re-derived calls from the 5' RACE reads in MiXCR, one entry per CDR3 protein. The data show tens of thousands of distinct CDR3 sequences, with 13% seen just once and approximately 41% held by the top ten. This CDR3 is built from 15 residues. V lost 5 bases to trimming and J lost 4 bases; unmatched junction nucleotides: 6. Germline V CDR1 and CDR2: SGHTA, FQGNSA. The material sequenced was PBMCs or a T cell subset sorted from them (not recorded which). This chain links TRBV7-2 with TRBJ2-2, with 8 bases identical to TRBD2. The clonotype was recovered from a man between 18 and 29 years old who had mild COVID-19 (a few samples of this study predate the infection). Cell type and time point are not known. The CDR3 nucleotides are TGTGCCAGCAGCCTGACCGCGGGGGGCACCGGGGAGCTGTTTTTT. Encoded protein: CASSLTAGGTGELFF.